This is a list of T cell receptor beta chains from one sample in a study of beta chain features in type 1 diabetes. Clones were read by immunoSEQ multiplex PCR, and TCRdb kept only the in-frame ones, dropping some. The sample carries hundreds of thousands of clones, roughly an eighth recorded once. Sequencing used naive CD4+ T cells from blood. The receptors were sampled from a man aged 18 to 35 with type 1 diabetes. Both conserved end residues are part of each CDR3. The order of the fields is D gene, clone size, V gene, J gene, CDR3 protein, CDR3 DNA. D genes are given only for firm matches. Clone size is shown for a subset of rows, as once, few, many or a class of expanded clone.

>NA|NA|TRBV7-2|TRBJ2-1
CASSTTDEQFF
TGTGCCAGCAGTACTACGGATGAGCAGTTCTTC
>NA|few|TRBV2|TRBJ1-2
CASSESHYGYTF
TGTGCCAGCAGTGAATCCCACTATGGCTACACCTTC
>NA|NA|TRBV5-1|TRBJ1-1
CASSPGAANTEAFF
TGCGCCAGCAGCCCGGGAGCGGCGAACACTGAAGCTTTCTTT
>NA|NA|TRBV4-2|TRBJ1-5
CASSQETGGWLTNQPQHF
TGTGCCAGCAGCCAAGAAACTGGGGGGTGGCTTACCAATCAGCCCCAGCATTTT
>NA|few|TRBV2|TRBJ2-1
CASRTGASSYNEQFF
TGTGCCAGCAGGACAGGAGCTAGCTCCTACAATGAGCAGTTCTTC
>TRBD2|NA|TRBV28|TRBJ2-5
CASRSTGGGETQYF
TGTGCCAGCAGATCCACGGGGGGAGGAGAGACCCAGTACTTC
>NA|NA|TRBV28|TRBJ2-7
CASSMLRGQGGEQYF
TGTGCCAGCAGTATGTTGCGCGGGCAGGGGGGCGAGCAGTACTTC
>TRBD2|few|TRBV9|TRBJ2-3
CASSVRAGESNTQYF
TGTGCCAGCAGCGTTAGGGCGGGAGAGTCAAATACGCAGTATTTT
>TRBD1|NA|TRBV9|TRBJ1-6
CASSARQGDNSPLHF
TGTGCCAGCAGCGCCCGACAGGGCGATAATTCACCCCTCCACTTT
>NA|NA|TRBV7-9|TRBJ1-2
CASSLATGIYGYTF
TGTGCCAGCAGCTTAGCCACAGGGATCTATGGCTACACCTTC
>NA|NA|TRBV4-1|TRBJ2-7
CASSQVRAESSYEQYF
TGCGCCAGCAGCCAAGTGAGGGCTGAGAGCTCCTACGAGCAGTACTTC
>NA|NA|TRBV11-2|TRBJ2-7
CASSLDRRGQSLKQYF
TGTGCCAGCAGCTTAGATCGGCGGGGCCAATCTTTAAAGCAGTACTTC
>NA|few|TRBV30|TRBJ1-1
CAWSVTGTTEAFF
TGTGCCTGGAGTGTAACAGGGACCACTGAAGCTTTCTTT
>NA|few|TRBV20-1|TRBJ1-6
CSAGSPLHF
TGCAGTGCGGGGTCACCCCTCCACTTT
>TRBD2|few|TRBV30|TRBJ2-7
CAWSRGGARSYEQYF
TGTGCCTGGAGTAGGGGAGGGGCCCGATCCTACGAGCAGTACTTC
>NA|NA|TRBV4-3|TRBJ2-5
CASSQEGRQQETQYF
TGCGCCAGCAGCCAAGAGGGGAGACAGCAAGAGACCCAGTACTTC
>TRBD2|NA|TRBV10-2|TRBJ2-5
CASSEPSGVSQETQYF
TGCGCCAGCAGTGAGCCTAGCGGGGTGAGCCAAGAGACCCAGTACTTC
>NA|NA|TRBV20-1|TRBJ2-1
CSARVYNEQFF
TGCAGTGCTAGGGTGTACAATGAGCAGTTCTTC
>NA|NA|TRBV14|TRBJ2-3
CASSQDRTQYF
TGTGCCAGCAGCCAAGATCGAACGCAGTATTTT
>NA|NA|TRBV30|TRBJ1-2
CAWVPLQGKNGYTF
TGTGCCTGGGTCCCGTTGCAGGGCAAGAATGGCTACACCTTC
>NA|NA|TRBV7-7|TRBJ2-1
CASSLTQAGNEQFF
TGTGCTAGCAGCTTAACCCAGGCGGGGAATGAGCAGTTCTTC
>NA|NA|TRBV10-3|TRBJ2-7
CAISESTAGNYEQYF
TGTGCCATCAGTGAGTCGACGGCAGGGAACTACGAGCAGTACTTC
>NA|NA|TRBV23-1|TRBJ2-4
CASTQKGAKNIQYF
TGCGCCAGCACTCAAAAGGGAGCCAAAAACATTCAGTACTTC
>NA|NA|TRBV18|TRBJ1-3
CASSPFEGTRSGNTIYF
TGTGCCAGCTCACCATTCGAGGGAACTCGCTCTGGAAACACCATATATTTT
>TRBD2|few|TRBV6-1|TRBJ2-7
CASSEGLAGAYEQYF
TGTGCCAGCAGTGAAGGGCTAGCGGGAGCGTACGAGCAGTACTTC
>TRBD1|NA|TRBV4-3|TRBJ1-6
CASSPPGGTGPFNSPLHF
TGCGCCAGCAGCCCCCCCGGTGGGACAGGGCCTTTTAATTCACCCCTCCACTTT
>TRBD2|NA|TRBV7-2|TRBJ2-7
CASSPGGRLYEQYF
TGTGCCAGCAGCCCGGGGGGGCGGCTCTACGAGCAGTACTTC
>TRBD1|NA|TRBV6-1|TRBJ1-1
CASRTGANTEAFF
TGTGCCAGCAGGACAGGGGCGAACACTGAAGCTTTCTTT
>NA|NA|TRBV19|TRBJ2-3
CASSWRRRQADTQYF
TGTGCCAGTAGTTGGAGAAGAAGACAGGCAGATACGCAGTATTTT
>TRBD2|NA|TRBV30|TRBJ2-1
CAWSGLAGDESYNEQFF
TGTGCCTGGAGTGGCCTAGCGGGGGATGAATCCTACAATGAGCAGTTCTTC
>NA|NA|TRBV28|TRBJ1-4
CASSLWASSEGEKLFF
TGTGCCAGCAGTTTATGGGCCAGCTCGGAGGGGGAAAAACTGTTTTTT
>NA|few|TRBV5-1|TRBJ1-5
CASSLERGGQPQHF
TGCGCCAGCAGCTTAGAGAGGGGAGGACAGCCCCAGCATTTT
>NA|few|TRBV5-1|TRBJ2-3
CASSFPGEDTQYF
TGCGCCAGCAGCTTCCCAGGGGAGGATACGCAGTATTTT